The 19 T cell receptor beta chains reported below all come from one sample, sequenced in a study of spatial heterogeneity in lung cancer. The time point is: sample taken at primary tumor resection. Unsorted whole RNA samples from tumor, nontumor lung or frozen PBMC were sequenced. Each CDR3 protein gets one entry after TCRdb re-called the 5' RACE reads with MiXCR. The table records 20,000 to 25,000 distinct CDR3 sequences, approximately 4.5% of them present only once. Here the sequenced sample was PBMCs, taken at surgery. Every receptor here comes from a male donor with early-stage non-small cell lung cancer.

In its sample, this clonotype was seen many times. Compared with germline, one end of the junction differs, possibly owing to a read error. The V gene is TRBV20-1, the J gene TRBJ2-3, with D perhaps TRBD1 (5 bases). The germline V gene has CDR1 DFQATT and CDR2 SNEGSKA (reference sequence). CDR3 length: 12 amino acids. CDR3: CSARQGTDTQYF. The CDR3 DNA sequence: TGCAGTGCTAGACAGGGTACAGACACGCAGTATTTT.

This clonotype was seen only a few times. The chain recombines TRBV3-1 with TRBJ1-1; D possibly corresponds to TRBD1 (5 bases). Germline V lookup: CDR1 LGHDT, CDR2 YNNKEL (reference sequence). The CDR3 runs 14 residues. Trimming took 3 bases from V and 4 from J, leaving 12 bases between them. The CDR3, as DNA: TGTGCCAGCAGCCAGCTCTCAGGGAGCACTGAAGCTTTCTTT. This codes for CASSQLSGSTEAFF.

This clonotype was seen a few times. This sequence joins TRBV20-1 and TRBJ2-7; 7 bases are shared with TRBD1. CDR1 DFQATT and CDR2 SNEGSKA come from the germline V gene (reference sequence). The ends lost 6 bases at V and 1 base at J; junction bases unmatched: 15. The CDR3 length is 16 residues. As DNA, the CDR3 is TGCAGTGCCTACCCCCTTACAGGGGTGAATTCCTACGAGCAGTACTTC. The encoded protein is CSAYPLTGVNSYEQYF.

This clonotype was observed a handful of times. This chain links TRBV7-9 with TRBJ2-3; a weak D match, TRBD2 (7 bases). The CDR3 sequence is 15 residues long. Germline V gene sequence: CDR1 SEHNR, CDR2 FQNEAQ (reference sequence). V dropped 0 bases and J dropped 6 bases, with 13 bases sitting between them. In DNA, the CDR3 is TGTGCCAGCAGCTTAGCGGCGGGGGCAGGGGATACGCAGTATTTT. It yields the protein CASSLAAGAGDTQYF.

This clonotype was detected ten times or more. V usage is TRBV7-6 and J usage is TRBJ1-1; TRBD1 is a possible D gene (5 bases). CDR3 size: 14 residues. In germline, CDR1 is SGHVS, CDR2 FNYEAQ. Trimming left V 5 bases short and J 0 bases short, with 10 bases between. The CDR3 here is CASSRDSMNTEAFF. CDR3 nucleotide sequence: TGTGCCAGCAGCCGTGACAGTATGAACACTGAAGCTTTCTTT. Based on the CDR3 plus reference TRBV7-6 and TRBJ1-1, the full variable domain is GAGVSQSPRYKVTKRGQDVALRCDPISGHVSLYWYRQALGQGPEFLTYFNYEAQQDKSGLPNDRFSAERPEGSISTLTIQRTEQRDSAMYRCASSRDSMNTEAFFGQGTRLTVV.

The chain joins TRBV5-6 to TRBJ1-1; D unclear. V dropped 0 bases and J dropped 8 bases, with 8 bases sitting between them. Germline-derived CDR1 and CDR2 are SGHDT and YYEEEE. CDR3 size: 12 residues. CDR3 DNA: TGTGCCAGCAGCTTGGCCGCAGGAGAAGCTTTCTTT. This encodes CASSLAAGEAFF.

This clonotype was seen repeatedly, ten times or more. The chain joins TRBV10-3 to TRBJ2-7; D is possibly TRBD2 (6 bases). This CDR3 spans 15 amino acids. Deletions cut 2 bases from V and 0 bases from J, with 11 bases between. In germline, CDR1 is ENHRY, CDR2 SYGVKD. The CDR3 protein is CAISEPGGASYEQYF. The CDR3 DNA sequence: TGTGCCATCAGTGAGCCCGGGGGTGCCTCCTACGAGCAGTACTTC.

The J gene is TRBJ1-1, the V gene TRBV7-2; no clear D. Germline V gene sequence: CDR1 SGHTA, CDR2 FQGNSA. V was clipped by 4 bases and J by 5 bases, with 8 bases between them. This CDR3 has 12 amino acids. CDR3 residues: CASSSAGTEAFF. The DNA of the CDR3 is TGTGCCAGCAGCTCGGCTGGGACTGAAGCTTTCTTT.

The table lists this clonotype with many counts. The V call is TRBV11-2, the J call TRBJ1-1, with 8 bases matching TRBD1. V trimming: 3 bases; J trimming: 3 bases; junction bases outside the gene matches: 12. Germline V gene data show CDR1 as SGHAT and CDR2 as FQNNGV. CDR3 length equals 17 residues. The CDR3 coding sequence is TGTGCCAGCAGCTTTCCGGACAGGGTTAATCGGGACACTGAAGCTTTCTTT. Translation: CASSFPDRVNRDTEAFF. Looking up the rest from reference TRBV11-2 and TRBJ1-1 gives the full variable domain: EAGVAQSPRYKIIEKRQSVAFWCNPISGHATLYWYQQILGQGPKLLIQFQNNGVVDDSQLPKDRFSAERLKGVDSTLKIQPAKLEDSAVYLCASSFPDRVNRDTEAFFGQGTRLTVV.

This clonotype came up many times. V is TRBV15 and J is TRBJ2-7; perhaps D is TRBD1 or TRBD2 (5 bases each). The V and J ends lost 3 bases and 5 bases respectively, with 14 bases between them. The CDR3 covers 14 residues. Germline V gives CDR1 LNHNV, CDR2 YYDKDF (reference sequence). The CDR3 loop is CATSSAGTPNEQYF. The CDR3, as DNA: TGTGCCACCAGCAGTGCCGGGACGCCCAACGAGCAGTACTTC.

This clonotype has a count of ten or more. This sequence joins TRBV24-1 and TRBJ2-7; D is perhaps TRBD1 (5 bases). The CDR3 extends over 14 amino acids. Germline V lookup: CDR1 KGHDR, CDR2 SFDVKD. V dropped 6 bases and J dropped 2 bases, with 13 bases sitting between them. CDR3 DNA: TGTGCCACCAGTCCGGCAGGGTCAACCTACGAGCAGTACTTC. It yields the protein CATSPAGSTYEQYF.

This clonotype is labeled as medium-sized. The chain uses TRBV29-1 and TRBJ2-7; D gene ambiguous. The CDR3 is made up of 10 amino acids. V was pared by 7 bases and J by 7 bases, with 11 bases between. CDR1 SQVTM and CDR2 ANQGSEA come from the germline V gene. The CDR3, as DNA: TGCAGCGCTTGGGGTAGTGAGCAGTACTTC. It codes for CSAWGSEQYF.

Many counts were recorded for this clonotype. This chain uses TRBV20-1 with TRBJ1-3; no firm D call. V lost 6 bases and J 4 bases, leaving 19 bases between the germline ends. Germline V gene sequence: CDR1 DFQATT, CDR2 SNEGSKA (reference sequence). The CDR3 consists of 15 residues. The DNA for the CDR3 is TGCAGTGCCCTTGCTGAGAACGGGGTCGGAAACACCATATATTTT. Translated, it gives CSALAENGVGNTIYF.

This clonotype was seen only a few times. This chain connects TRBV9 to TRBJ2-7; 7 nucleotides agree with TRBD1. V trimming: 0 bases; J trimming: 4 bases; junction bases outside the gene matches: 1. The germline V gene encodes CDR1 SGDLS and CDR2 YYNGEE. This CDR3 has 13 amino acids. This CDR3 reads CASSVDRGYEQYF. CDR3 DNA: TGTGCCAGCAGCGTAGACAGGGGTTACGAGCAGTACTTC. Full variable domain (outside the CDR3, taken from reference TRBV9 and TRBJ2-7): DSGVTQTPKHLITATGQRVTLRCSPRSGDLSVYWYQQSLDQGLQFLIQYYNGEERAKGNILERFSAQQFPDLHSELNLSSLELGDSALYFCASSVDRGYEQYFGPGTRLTVT.

J is TRBJ2-1 and V is TRBV11-3; TRBD1 agrees at 9 bases. This CDR3 spans 17 amino acids. After removal of 4 bases from V and 4 bases from J, the junction contained 11 bases not matched to a gene. CDR1 SGHNT and CDR2 YENEEA come from the germline V gene. This CDR3 is CASSSQSGTGPYNEQFF. The CDR3 nucleotides are TGTGCCAGCAGCTCACAGTCCGGGACAGGGCCTTACAATGAGCAGTTCTTC.

This clonotype was recorded many times. The V and J genes are TRBV5-1 and TRBJ2-3; maybe TRBD2 (5 bases). The germline V gene has CDR1 SGHRS and CDR2 YFSETQ. The CDR3 totals 14 residues. V lost 1 base to trimming and J lost 5 bases, with 11 bases between them. The chain's CDR3 is CASSLTTGKDTQYF. CDR3 sequence (DNA): TGCGCCAGCAGCTTGACTACGGGAAAAGATACGCAGTATTTT.

This clonotype was found many times. The chain joins TRBV18 to TRBJ1-4; D is uncertain. Trimming removed 6 bases at V and 8 bases at J, with 10 bases between. This CDR3 spans 12 amino acids. Germline V gene lookup returns CDR1 KGHSH and CDR2 LQKENI. The CDR3 here is CASSRNDEKLFF. In nucleotides, the CDR3 is TGTGCCAGCTCCCGAAACGACGAAAAACTGTTTTTT.

This clonotype was counted at least ten times. The rearrangement joins TRBV3-1 to TRBJ2-7; D is uncertain. V was pared by 5 bases and J by 6 bases, with 17 bases between. Germline-derived CDR1 and CDR2 are LGHDT and YNNKEL (reference sequence). This CDR3 has 14 residues. CDR3: CASSERWGKREQYF. Written as DNA, the CDR3 is TGTGCCAGCAGCGAAAGATGGGGTAAGCGCGAGCAGTACTTC.

As regards this clonotype: This may be a read error: a much more frequent sequence differs by one nucleotide. The chain carries TRBV3-1 and TRBJ1-5; D is unresolved. CDR1 and CDR2 from the germline V gene are LGHDT and YNNKEL (reference sequence). The CDR3 runs 13 residues. V was pared by 4 bases and J by 9 bases, with 13 bases between. CDR3 nucleotide sequence: TGTGCCAGCAGCCCGGGCGAAGCCGGGCCCCAGCATTTT. It specifies CASSPGEAGPQHF.